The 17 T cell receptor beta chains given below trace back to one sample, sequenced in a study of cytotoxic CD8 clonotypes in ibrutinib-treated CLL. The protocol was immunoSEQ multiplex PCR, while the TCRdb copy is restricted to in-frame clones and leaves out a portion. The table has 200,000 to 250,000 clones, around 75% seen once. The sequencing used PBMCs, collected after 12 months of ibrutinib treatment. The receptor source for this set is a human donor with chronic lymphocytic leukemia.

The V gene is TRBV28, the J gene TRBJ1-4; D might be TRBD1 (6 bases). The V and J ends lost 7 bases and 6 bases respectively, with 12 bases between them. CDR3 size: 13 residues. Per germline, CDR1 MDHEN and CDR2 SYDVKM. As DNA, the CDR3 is TGTGCCAGCACGGACAGTCCATATGAAAAACTGTTTTTT. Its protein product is CASTDSPYEKLFF.

The CDR3 region has the DNA TGTGCCAGCAGCGTTAGCGGGGCCTCTGGGGCCAACGTCCTGACTTTC. This codes for CASSVSGASGANVLTF. V and J are TRBV9 and TRBJ2-6; 8 bases line up with TRBD2. Trimming removed 2 bases from V and 0 bases from J; junction bases left unmatched: 1. Germline V gene data show CDR1 as SGDLS and CDR2 as YYNGEE. This CDR3 comprises 16 residues.

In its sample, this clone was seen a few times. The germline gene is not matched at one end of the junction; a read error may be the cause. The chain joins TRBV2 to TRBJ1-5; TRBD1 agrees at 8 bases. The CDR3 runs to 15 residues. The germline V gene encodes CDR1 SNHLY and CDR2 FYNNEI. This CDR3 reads CASSEGTGHNQPQHF. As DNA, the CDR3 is TGTGCCAGCAGCGAAGGGACAGGTCATAATCAGCCCCAGCATTTT.

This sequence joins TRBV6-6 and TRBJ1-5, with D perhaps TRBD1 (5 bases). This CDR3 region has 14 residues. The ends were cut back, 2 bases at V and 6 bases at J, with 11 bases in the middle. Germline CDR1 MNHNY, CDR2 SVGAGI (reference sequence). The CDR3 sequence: CASSYLGLGQPQHF. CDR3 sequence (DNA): TGTGCCAGCAGTTACCTGGGGCTCGGTCAGCCCCAGCATTTT.

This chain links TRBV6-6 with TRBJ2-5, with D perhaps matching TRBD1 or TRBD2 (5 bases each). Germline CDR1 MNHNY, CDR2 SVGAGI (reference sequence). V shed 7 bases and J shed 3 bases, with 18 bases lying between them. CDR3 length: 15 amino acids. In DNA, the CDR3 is TGTGCCAGCATCCGCCCGGGGCCTAGTGAAGAGACCCAGTACTTC. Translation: CASIRPGPSEETQYF.

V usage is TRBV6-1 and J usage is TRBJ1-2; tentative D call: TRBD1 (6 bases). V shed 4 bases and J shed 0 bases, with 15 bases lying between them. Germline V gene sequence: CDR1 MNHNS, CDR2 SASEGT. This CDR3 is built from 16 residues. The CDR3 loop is CASSGTALPPNYGYTF. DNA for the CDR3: TGTGCCAGCAGTGGGACAGCACTGCCGCCTAACTATGGCTACACCTTC.

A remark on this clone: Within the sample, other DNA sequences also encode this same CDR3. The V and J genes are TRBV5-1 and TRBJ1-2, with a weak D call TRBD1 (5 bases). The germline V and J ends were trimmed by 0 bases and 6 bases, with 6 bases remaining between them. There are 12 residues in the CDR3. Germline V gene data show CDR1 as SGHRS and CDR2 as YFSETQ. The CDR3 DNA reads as TGCGCCAGCAGCTTGGGCAGGGATGGCTACACCTTC. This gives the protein CASSLGRDGYTF.

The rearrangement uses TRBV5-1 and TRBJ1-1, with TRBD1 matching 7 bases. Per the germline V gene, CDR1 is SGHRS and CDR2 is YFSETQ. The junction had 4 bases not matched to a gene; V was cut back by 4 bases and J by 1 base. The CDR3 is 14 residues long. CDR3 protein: CASSRGQKNTEAFF. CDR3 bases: TGCGCCAGCAGCCGGGGACAGAAGAACACTGAAGCTTTCTTT.

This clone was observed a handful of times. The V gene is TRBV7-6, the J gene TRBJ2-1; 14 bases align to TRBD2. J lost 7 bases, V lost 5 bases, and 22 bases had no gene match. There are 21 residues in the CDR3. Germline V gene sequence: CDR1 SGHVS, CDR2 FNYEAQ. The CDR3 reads CASSGGGKGLAGAVPSNEQFF. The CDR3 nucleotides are TGTGCCAGCAGCGGGGGAGGAAAGGGACTAGCGGGAGCCGTACCATCGAATGAGCAGTTCTTC.

CDR3 nucleotide sequence: TGTGCCAGCTCCGCCGCCCACGAGCAGTACTTC. Translated: CASSAAHEQYF. V and J are TRBV27 and TRBJ2-7; D is undetermined. This CDR3 region has 11 residues. Germline V CDR1 and CDR2: MNHEY, SMNVEV (reference sequence). Trimming stripped 8 bases from V and 5 bases from J, with 10 bases between.

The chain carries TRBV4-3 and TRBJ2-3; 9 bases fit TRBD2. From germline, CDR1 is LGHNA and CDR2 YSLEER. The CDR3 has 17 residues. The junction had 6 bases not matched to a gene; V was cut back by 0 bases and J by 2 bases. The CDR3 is CASSQDNAGGPTDTQYF. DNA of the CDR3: TGCGCCAGCAGCCAAGATAATGCGGGAGGGCCCACAGATACGCAGTATTTT.

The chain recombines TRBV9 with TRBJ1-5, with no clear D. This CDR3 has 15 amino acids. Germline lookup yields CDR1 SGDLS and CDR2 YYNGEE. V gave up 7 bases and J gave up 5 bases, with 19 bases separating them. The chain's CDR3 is CASAPGRERHQPQHF. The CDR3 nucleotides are TGTGCCAGCGCGCCTGGGAGGGAACGTCATCAGCCCCAGCATTTT.

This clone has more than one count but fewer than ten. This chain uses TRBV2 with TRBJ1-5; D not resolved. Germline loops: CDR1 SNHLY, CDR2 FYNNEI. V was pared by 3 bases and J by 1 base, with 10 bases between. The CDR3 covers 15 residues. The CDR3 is CASSDGVTSNQPQHF. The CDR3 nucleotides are TGTGCCAGCAGTGACGGGGTCACGAGCAATCAGCCCCAGCATTTT. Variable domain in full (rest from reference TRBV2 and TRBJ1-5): EPEVTQTPSHQVTQMGQEVILRCVPISNHLYFYWYRQILGQKVEFLVSFYNNEISEKSEIFDDQFSVERPDGSNFTLKIRSTKLEDSAMYFCASSDGVTSNQPQHFGDGTRLSIL.

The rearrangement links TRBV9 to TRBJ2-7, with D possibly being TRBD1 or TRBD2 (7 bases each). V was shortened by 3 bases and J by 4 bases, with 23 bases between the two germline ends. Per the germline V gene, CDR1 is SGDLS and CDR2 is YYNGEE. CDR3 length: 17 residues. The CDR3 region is CASSATIQGGGVYEQYF. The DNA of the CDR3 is TGTGCCAGCAGCGCCACCATTCAGGGGGGGGGCGTTTACGAGCAGTACTTC.

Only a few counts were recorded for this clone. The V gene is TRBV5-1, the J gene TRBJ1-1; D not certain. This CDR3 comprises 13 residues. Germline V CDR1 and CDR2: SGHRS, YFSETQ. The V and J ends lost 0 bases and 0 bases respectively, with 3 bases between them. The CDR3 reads CASSLGLNTEAFF. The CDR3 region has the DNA TGCGCCAGCAGCTTGGGTTTGAACACTGAAGCTTTCTTT.

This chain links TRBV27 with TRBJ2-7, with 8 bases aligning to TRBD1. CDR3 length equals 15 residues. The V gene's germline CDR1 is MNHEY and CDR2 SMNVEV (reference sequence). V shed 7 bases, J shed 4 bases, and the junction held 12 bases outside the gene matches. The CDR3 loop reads CASKKGQGTFYEQYF. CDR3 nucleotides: TGTGCCAGCAAAAAAGGACAGGGAACTTTTTACGAGCAGTACTTC.

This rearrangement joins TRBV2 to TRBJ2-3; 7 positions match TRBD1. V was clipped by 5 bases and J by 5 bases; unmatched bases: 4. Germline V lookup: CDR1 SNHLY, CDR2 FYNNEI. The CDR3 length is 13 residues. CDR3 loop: CASSPNRGDTQYF. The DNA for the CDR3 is TGTGCCAGCAGTCCAAACAGGGGAGATACGCAGTATTTT.